This TCR beta chain was sequenced during a study of T cell responses to AZD1222 COVID-19 vaccine. Profiled with immunoSEQ multiplex PCR; TCRdb holds only in-frame clones, not every one. The sample contains 95,000 to 150,000 clones, approximately 92% of which appear only once. The specimen was peripheral blood, collected on day 0 of AZD1222 vaccination. This receptor was obtained from an adult in good health.

CDR3 DNA sequence: TGTGCCAGCAGTCGGCCACGCCGGGACCTCCCCGAGGAGGAGCAGTTCTTC. This gives the protein CASSRPRRDLPEEEQFF. The chain recombines TRBV27 with TRBJ2-1; D tentatively fits TRBD1 or TRBD2 (5 bases each). Germline V gives CDR1 MNHEY, CDR2 SMNVEV (reference sequence). The CDR3 runs to 17 residues. V lost 5 bases and J 10 bases, leaving 27 bases between the germline ends.